A selection of T cell receptor beta chains follows, all from one sample in a study of T cell responses to AZD1222 COVID-19 vaccine. Sequencing used immunoSEQ multiplex PCR; TCRdb keeps in-frame clones, though not all of them. Among about 95,000 clones listed, around 90% were seen once. This material consisted of peripheral blood, taken on day 0 of AZD1222 vaccination. These receptors originate from an adult in good health. Both conserved end residues are part of each CDR3. D genes are given only for firm matches. Not all rows give a size; the values are once, few, many and, for expanded clones, a class.

j_call v_call d_call clone_size cdr3_nt cdr3_aa
TRBJ2-5 TRBV6-6 TRBD2 once TGTGCCAGCAGAGCAACGGGGGGGCGAGAGACCCAGTACTTC CASRATGGRETQYF
TRBJ1-2 TRBV24-1 TRBD1 NA TGTGCCACCAGGATGACAGGGGACTATGGCTACACCTTC CATRMTGDYGYTF
TRBJ1-4 TRBV5-6 NA NA TGTGCCAGCAACCAGGACGGTGCGGGTGAAAAACTGTTTTTT CASNQDGAGEKLFF
TRBJ1-1 TRBV12-5 NA NA TGTGCTAGTGGTTTGGTAACGGGGGGCGGTAATAAAGTCACTGAAGCTTTCTTT CASGLVTGGGNKVTEAFF
TRBJ2-5 TRBV5-6 NA NA TGTGCCAGCACCACCGTCTTAACAGGGCAAGAGACCCAGTACTTC CASTTVLTGQETQYF
TRBJ2-3 TRBV7-8 TRBD2 NA TGTGCCAGCAGCTGGGGACTAGCGTTGGGCACAGATACGCAGTATTTT CASSWGLALGTDTQYF
TRBJ1-1 TRBV19 NA NA TGTGCCAGTGGACTACAGGGTCGCACTGAAGCTTTCTTT CASGLQGRTEAFF
TRBJ1-4 TRBV27 NA NA TGTGCCAGCAGTTCGAATATGCCGGTTGAAAAACTGTTTTTT CASSSNMPVEKLFF
TRBJ1-3 TRBV28 NA NA TGTGCCAGCACGGGATTCCTCTCTGGAAACACCATATATTTT CASTGFLSGNTIYF
TRBJ2-7 TRBV6-5 NA NA TGTGCCAGCAGTCTACGATCCGAGCAGTACTTC CASSLRSEQYF
TRBJ1-6 TRBV4-1 NA NA TGCGCCAGCAGCCAAACGGGGACGCTTAATTCACCCCTCCACTTT CASSQTGTLNSPLHF
TRBJ1-1 TRBV18 NA NA TGTGCCAGCTCACAATCACAGGGGAACACTGAAGCTTTCTTT CASSQSQGNTEAFF
TRBJ1-4 TRBV5-1 TRBD1 NA TGCGCCAGCAGCCCACAGGGGGATAATGAAAAACTGTTTTTT CASSPQGDNEKLFF
TRBJ1-1 TRBV6-6 TRBD1 NA TGTGCCAGCAGGACAGGGGGGGTCACTGAAGCTTTCTTT CASRTGGVTEAFF
TRBJ1-3 TRBV6-5 NA NA TGTGCCAGCAGCCCACGAGTTGATGGAAACACCATATATTTT CASSPRVDGNTIYF
TRBJ1-1 TRBV2 NA NA TGTGCCAGCACCTACAGGGTCGTAGCTTTCTTT CASTYRVVAFF
TRBJ1-1 TRBV29-1 TRBD1 once TGCAGCGTTGAAGGTCGGGGACAGGGAGTCACTGAAGCTTTCTTT CSVEGRGQGVTEAFF
TRBJ2-5 TRBV6-1 TRBD2 once TGTGCCAGCAGTGATTCTAGCGGGGGGGGCCAAAGGGCCCAGTACTTC CASSDSSGGGQRAQYF
TRBJ1-4 TRBV5-8 TRBD1 NA TGTGCCAGCAGCTTGGTTCAGGGGGTTAGTAATGAAAAACTGTTTTTT CASSLVQGVSNEKLFF
TRBJ1-1 TRBV2 TRBD1 NA TGTGCCAGCAGCTTCCTTCGGGAACAGGGGGTCGTGAACACTGAAGCTTTCTTT CASSFLREQGVVNTEAFF
TRBJ1-1 TRBV19 NA NA TGTGCCAGTAGTGCCGGGCACCGAGGGGGCACTGAAGCTTTCTTT CASSAGHRGGTEAFF
TRBJ1-6 TRBV3-1/TRBV3-2 TRBD1 NA TGTGCCAGCAGCCGCCACACCGGGACAGGGGGGTTATCGGATAATTCACCCCTCCACTTT CASSRHTGTGGLSDNSPLHF
TRBJ2-7 TRBV7-2 NA NA TGTGCCAGCAGCTTAGGGGGCGAGTCCTACGAGCAGTACTTC CASSLGGESYEQYF
TRBJ1-6 TRBV7-6 TRBD1 NA TGTGCCAGCAGCTTAGTCGGCACAGGGGAGGAATCCTATAATTCACCCCTCCACTTT CASSLVGTGEESYNSPLHF
TRBJ1-6 TRBV18 NA NA TGTGCCAGCACCCCGGGACATCCATTAGGCTCCTATAATTCACCCCTCCACTTT CASTPGHPLGSYNSPLHF
TRBJ1-2 TRBV2 NA NA TGTGCCAGTATAAAAGGGAGATTCGACAGCGGCTATGGCTACACCTTC CASIKGRFDSGYGYTF
TRBJ1-5 TRBV10-3 TRBD1 NA TGTGCCATCAGCGCGGGACAGGACGCCACCGGCAATCAGCCCCAGCATTTT CAISAGQDATGNQPQHF
TRBJ1-6 TRBV30 TRBD1 NA TGTGCCTGGAGTAACGACAGGGGAGGGTCACCCCTCCACTTT CAWSNDRGGSPLHF
TRBJ1-6 TRBV6-4 NA NA TGTGCCAGTGACACGGATTTCGGTAGCTCCTATAATTCACCCCTCCACTTT CASDTDFGSSYNSPLHF
TRBJ1-4 TRBV5-1 TRBD1 NA TGCGCCAGCAGCTTCAGGGGATCACAGGGGAAGGGGAATGAAAAACTGTTTTTT CASSFRGSQGKGNEKLFF
TRBJ1-4 TRBV13 NA NA TGTGCCAGCAGCTTAAGAAGGTCCCTCGGGGATGAAAAACTGTTTTTT CASSLRRSLGDEKLFF
TRBJ2-2 TRBV4-2 TRBD2 NA TGTGCCAGCAGCCAACTTCCTCCTTTTAGCGGGGGGGCGAACACCGGGGAGCTGTTTTTT CASSQLPPFSGGANTGELFF
TRBJ1-2 TRBV24-1 NA NA TGTGCCACCAGTGATACCCGTGGGGCGAGTGGCTACACCTTC CATSDTRGASGYTF
TRBJ2-7 TRBV10-1 TRBD1 NA TGCGCCAGCAATGACGGGACAGGGGGAGGTGAGCAGTACTTC CASNDGTGGGEQYF
TRBJ2-2 TRBV6-5 NA NA TGTGCCAGCAGTTCCGACTTAGCCCCCTACACCGGGGAGCTGTTTTTT CASSSDLAPYTGELFF
TRBJ1-2 TRBV5-1 TRBD1 NA TGCGCCAGCAGACCGGACAGGCGGAATGGCTACACCTTC CASRPDRRNGYTF
TRBJ2-7 TRBV2 NA NA TGTGCCAGCAGTGAATGGAGGGGGTCCTACGAGCAGTACTTC CASSEWRGSYEQYF
TRBJ1-6 TRBV2 TRBD1 NA TGTGCCAGCAGTGGAGGGGGCTGGGGGGGATCACCCCTCCACTTT CASSGGGWGGSPLHF
TRBJ2-2 TRBV10-3 TRBD1 few TGTGCCATCAGTGACCCCGGGACAGGGGCGAACACCGGGGAGCTGTTTTTT CAISDPGTGANTGELFF
TRBJ1-6 TRBV6-5 NA few TGTGCCGGGTCACGTGGATATAATTCACCCCTCCACTTT CAGSRGYNSPLHF
TRBJ1-1 TRBV19 NA NA TGTGCCAGTCGGGGGGCAGGGGCGGATACTGAAGCTTTCTTT CASRGAGADTEAFF
TRBJ2-1 TRBV3-1/TRBV3-2 TRBD2 NA TGTGCCAGCAGCCAACGGGGAGGGACTTTTAATGAGCAGTTCTTC CASSQRGGTFNEQFF